Each of the 23 T cell receptor beta chains below was sequenced from the same sample in a study of cytomegalovirus exposure and HLA in healthy donors. PCR was performed using 60 Vbeta and 13 Jbeta primers. Produced via immunoSEQ multiplex PCR; TCRdb's table is partial and in-frame only. The table lists some 96,000 clones, 55% to 75% of them singletons. The source material was PBMCs. The receptor source for this set is a man aged 55 to 69 in good health and CMV-seronegative.

The chain links TRBV5-1 to TRBJ2-1; 7 nucleotides agree with TRBD2. Germline CDR1 SGHRS, CDR2 YFSETQ. There are 17 residues in the CDR3. Losses at the gene ends were 1 base for V and 0 bases for J; bases not matched to a gene: 7. In nucleotides, the CDR3 is TGCGCCAGCAGCTTGTTTTTCGCGGGAGCCTCCTACAATGAGCAGTTCTTC. This sequence encodes CASSLFFAGASYNEQFF. Variable domain in full (rest from reference TRBV5-1 and TRBJ2-1): KAGVTQTPRYLIKTRGQQVTLSCSPISGHRSVSWYQQTPGQGLQFLFEYFSETQRNKGNFPGRFSGRQFSNSRSEMNVSTLELGDSALYLCASSLFFAGASYNEQFFGPGTRLTVL.

The chain has TRBV7-9 and TRBJ1-6; TRBD1 might be the D (6 bases). V was clipped by 5 bases and J by 6 bases, with 11 bases between them. The germline CDR1 and CDR2 sequences are SEHNR and FQNEAQ (reference sequence). The CDR3 is 14 amino acids. This CDR3 is CASSATGSNSPLHF. The CDR3 DNA sequence: TGTGCCAGCAGCGCGACAGGCAGTAATTCACCCCTCCACTTT.

In nucleotides, the CDR3 is TGTGCCAGTAACCCCCGGGACCAAGAGACCCAGTACTTC. Protein sequence: CASNPRDQETQYF. V and J are TRBV19 and TRBJ2-5, with no clear D. CDR1 is LNHDA and CDR2 is SQIVND in the germline V gene (reference sequence). This CDR3 is built from 13 residues. Deletions cut 7 bases from V and 0 bases from J, with 9 bases between.

V gene TRBV5-1 combines with J gene TRBJ2-5, with unresolved D. The J call may be faulty, since TRBJ2-7 better matches the DNA end. This CDR3 spans 12 amino acids. Germline CDR1 reads SGHRS; CDR2 reads YFSETQ. The CDR3 here is CASNDNSYEQYF. The CDR3 DNA follows: TGCGCCAGCAACGACAACAGCTACGAGCAGTACTTC.

V gene TRBV2 combines with J gene TRBJ1-2; TRBD1 matches at 7 bases. CDR3 length equals 15 residues. Germline V gives CDR1 SNHLY, CDR2 FYNNEI. V dropped 0 bases and J dropped 6; count of bases not matched to a gene: 7. CDR3 DNA: TGTGCCAGCAGTGAAGCAAGGGGAACAGGGGATGGCTACACCTTC. Amino acids: CASSEARGTGDGYTF. Full variable domain (remainder filled in from reference TRBV2 and TRBJ1-2): EPEVTQTPSHQVTQMGQEVILRCVPISNHLYFYWYRQILGQKVEFLVSFYNNEISEKSEIFDDQFSVERPDGSNFTLKIRSTKLEDSAMYFCASSEARGTGDGYTFGSGTRLTVV.

The CDR3 region has the DNA TGTGCCAGCAGCTTAGGGGTGAACTATGGCTACACCTTC. Its translation is CASSLGVNYGYTF. This rearrangement joins TRBV5-4 to TRBJ1-2, with D possibly being TRBD1 (5 bases). V lost 2 bases and J lost 2, with 7 bases in between. CDR3 size: 13 residues. Germline CDR1 reads SGHNT; CDR2 reads YYREEE (reference sequence).

The chain has TRBV6-4 and TRBJ1-1; possibly TRBD1 for D (5 bases). The CDR3 is 14 amino acids. Looked up from germline, CDR1 is MRHNA and CDR2 is SNTAGT. The ends were cut back, 3 bases at V and 5 bases at J, with 13 bases in the middle. CDR3 loop: CASSEEGLLTEAFF. The DNA of the CDR3 is TGTGCCAGCAGTGAGGAGGGGCTGTTAACTGAAGCTTTCTTT.

J is TRBJ1-6 and V is TRBV2; D ambiguous. In germline, CDR1 is SNHLY, CDR2 FYNNEI. The CDR3 has 14 residues. The V and J ends lost 2 bases and 5 bases respectively, with 7 bases between them. CDR3 amino acids: CASSESGNNSPLHF. The CDR3 coding sequence is TGTGCCAGCAGTGAATCGGGGAATAATTCACCCCTCCACTTT.

This clone was seen more than once but under ten times. V and J are TRBV9 and TRBJ1-1, with a possible D match to TRBD1 (5 bases). CDR3 length: 15 amino acids. The V gene's germline CDR1 is SGDLS and CDR2 YYNGEE. Trimming shortened V by 3 bases and J by 4 bases, and 16 bases separated the two germline ends. The CDR3 spells CASSAWGEVTTEAFF. The CDR3 bases are TGTGCCAGCAGCGCGTGGGGGGAGGTGACCACTGAAGCTTTCTTT.

This sequence joins TRBV27 and TRBJ2-3; 7 bases are a match to TRBD2. V trimming: 3 bases; J trimming: 7 bases; junction bases outside the gene matches: 16. This CDR3 region has 17 residues. Germline V gives CDR1 MNHEY, CDR2 SMNVEV (reference sequence). CDR3 region: CASSFLPTSLSVNTQYF. CDR3 in DNA: TGTGCCAGCAGTTTCTTACCGACTAGCCTCAGCGTGAATACGCAGTATTTT.

This clone has a handful of counts. The chain employs TRBV4-1 and TRBJ2-1, with a tentative D call TRBD1 (6 bases). Trimming removed 3 bases at V and 2 bases at J, with 11 bases between. CDR3 length: 15 residues. The V gene's germline CDR1 is MGHRA and CDR2 YSYEKL. CDR3: CASSHPGATYNEQFF. The CDR3 bases are TGCGCCAGCAGCCACCCAGGGGCAACCTACAATGAGCAGTTCTTC.

The chain carries TRBV5-5 and TRBJ1-2; no reliable D call. The V gene lost 0 bases and the J gene lost 2 bases, with 11 bases spanning the gap. CDR3 size: 15 residues. Germline CDR1 and CDR2: SGHKS and YYEKEE (reference sequence). This CDR3 reads CASSLEHRGNYGYTF. The CDR3 DNA follows: TGTGCCAGCAGCTTGGAGCACCGCGGCAACTATGGCTACACCTTC.

V is TRBV28 and J is TRBJ1-1; 7 bases align to TRBD1. CDR3 length: 13 residues. The V segment lost 7 bases and the J segment 8 bases; nucleotides outside the gene matches: 10. Per germline, CDR1 MDHEN and CDR2 SYDVKM. This CDR3 is CASTLLGGVEAFF. The CDR3 DNA reads as TGTGCCAGCACCCTACTAGGGGGCGTAGAAGCTTTCTTT.

The chain carries TRBV18 and TRBJ2-5, with TRBD1 matching 7 bases. The closer fit of TRBJ2-7 to the DNA end suggests the J call may be wrong. Germline V lookup: CDR1 KGHSH, CDR2 LQKENI. The length of the CDR3 is 15 residues. The chain's CDR3 is CASSPDRDSSYEQYF. The CDR3 DNA reads as TGTGCCAGCTCACCGGACCGGGACAGCTCCTACGAGCAGTACTTC.

The chain recombines TRBV6-5 with TRBJ2-7; TRBD1 matches 8 bases. Looked up from germline, CDR1 is MNHEY and CDR2 is SVGAGI. V shed 7 bases, J shed 5 bases, and the junction held 4 bases outside the gene matches. This CDR3 has 12 amino acids. This CDR3 is CASNEQGDEQYF. CDR3 sequence (DNA): TGTGCCAGCAATGAACAGGGGGACGAGCAGTACTTC.

The chain carries TRBV28 and TRBJ2-5, with 9 nucleotides matching TRBD1. Germline-derived CDR1 and CDR2 are MDHEN and SYDVKM. Trimming at V came to 5 bases and at J to 5 bases, leaving 6 bases not matched to a gene. The CDR3 runs to 14 residues. This CDR3 is CASSITGGGETQYF. CDR3 bases: TGTGCCAGCAGTATAACAGGGGGCGGGGAGACCCAGTACTTC.

By share, this clone counts as medium-sized (0.01 to 0.1%). The V and J genes are TRBV4-1 and TRBJ2-3, with D possibly matching TRBD2 (5 bases). From germline, CDR1 is MGHRA and CDR2 YSYEKL. Trimming shortened V by 9 bases and J by 0 bases, and 13 bases separated the two germline ends. The CDR3 spans 14 residues. The CDR3 loop is CASTADGSTDTQYF. The DNA of the CDR3 is TGCGCCAGTACAGCGGACGGAAGCACAGATACGCAGTATTTT.

The chain recombines TRBV28 with TRBJ2-5; D is possibly TRBD1 (5 bases). The CDR3 has 13 residues. The germline gives CDR1 MDHEN, CDR2 SYDVKM. The ends were cut back, 3 bases at V and 4 bases at J, with 9 bases in the middle. This CDR3 is CASSFQGIETQYF. As DNA, the CDR3 is TGTGCCAGCAGTTTTCAGGGTATAGAGACCCAGTACTTC.

The V call is TRBV30, the J call TRBJ1-5, with D unresolved. V was shortened by 2 bases and J by 0 bases, with 17 bases between the two germline ends. The germline CDR1 and CDR2 sequences are GTSNPN and SVGIG (reference sequence). CDR3 size: 17 residues. CDR3 DNA sequence: TGTGCCTGGAGTCCAAGGACTCCAAAGAATAGCAATCAGCCCCAGCATTTT. Encoded protein: CAWSPRTPKNSNQPQHF.

The chain uses TRBV6-1 and TRBJ2-2, with 7 bases that match TRBD1. The CDR3 runs to 15 residues. Losses at the gene ends were 4 bases for V and 5 bases for J; bases not matched to a gene: 7. From germline, CDR1 is MNHNS and CDR2 SASEGT. Written as DNA, the CDR3 is TGTGCCAGCAGTGCAGACAGGGTCACTACCGGGGAGCTGTTTTTT. Protein product: CASSADRVTTGELFF.

The CDR3, as DNA: TGTGCCAGTAGTAGAGGACAGTCCCCCCAAGAGACCCAGTACTTC. Translation: CASSRGQSPQETQYF. This sequence joins TRBV19 and TRBJ2-5; TRBD1 might be the D (6 bases). Trimming cost V 4 bases and J 1 base, with 13 bases left between them. Germline CDR1 and CDR2: LNHDA and SQIVND (reference sequence). CDR3 length: 15 amino acids. Drawing the rest from reference TRBV19 and TRBJ2-5, the complete variable domain is DGGITQSPKYLFRKEGQNVTLSCEQNLNHDAMYWYRQDPGQGLRLIYYSQIVNDFQKGDIAEGYSVSREKKESFPLTVTSAQKNPTAFYLCASSRGQSPQETQYFGPGTRLLVL.

The V and J genes are TRBV9 and TRBJ2-5, with TRBD1 matching over 7 bases. Germline V lookup: CDR1 SGDLS, CDR2 YYNGEE. V trimming: 0 bases; J trimming: 7 bases; junction bases outside the gene matches: 9. The CDR3 runs to 15 residues. The CDR3 loop reads CASSVEGRGYGTQYF. The CDR3 DNA sequence: TGTGCCAGCAGCGTAGAAGGCAGGGGGTACGGGACCCAGTACTTC.

There are a few counts of this clone. The J gene is TRBJ2-2, the V gene TRBV10-3, with D maybe TRBD2 (6 bases). The V and J ends lost 10 bases and 0 bases respectively, with 15 bases between them. This CDR3 is built from 15 residues. CDR1 and CDR2 (germline): ENHRY, SYGVKD. The CDR3 sequence: CASTRGDPNTGELFF. CDR3 DNA sequence: TGTGCCAGCACCCGCGGGGACCCGAACACCGGGGAGCTGTTTTTT.